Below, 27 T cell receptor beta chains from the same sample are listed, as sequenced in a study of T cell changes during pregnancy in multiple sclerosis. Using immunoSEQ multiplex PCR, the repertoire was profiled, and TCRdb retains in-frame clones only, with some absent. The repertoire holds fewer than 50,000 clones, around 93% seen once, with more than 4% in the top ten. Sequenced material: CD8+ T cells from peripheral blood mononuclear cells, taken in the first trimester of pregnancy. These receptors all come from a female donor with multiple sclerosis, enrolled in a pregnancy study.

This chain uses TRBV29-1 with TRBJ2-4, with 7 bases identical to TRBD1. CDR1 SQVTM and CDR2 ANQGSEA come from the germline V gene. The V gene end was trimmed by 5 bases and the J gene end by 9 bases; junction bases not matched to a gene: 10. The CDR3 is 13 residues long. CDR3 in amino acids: CSVRTGTEGIQYF. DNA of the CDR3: TGCAGCGTTCGAACCGGGACAGAGGGCATTCAGTACTTC.

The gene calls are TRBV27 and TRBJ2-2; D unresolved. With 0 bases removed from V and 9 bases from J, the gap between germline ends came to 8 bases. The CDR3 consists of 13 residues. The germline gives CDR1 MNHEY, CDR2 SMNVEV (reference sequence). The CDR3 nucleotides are TGTGCCAGCAGTTTATCCGGCGGCAGGGAGCTGTTTTTT. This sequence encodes CASSLSGGRELFF.

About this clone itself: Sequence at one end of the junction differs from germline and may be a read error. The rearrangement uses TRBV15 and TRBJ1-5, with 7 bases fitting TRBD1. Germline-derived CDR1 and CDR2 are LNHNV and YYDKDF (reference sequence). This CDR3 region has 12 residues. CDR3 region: CATSREGTDSNF. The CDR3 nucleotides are TGTGCCACCAGCAGAGAAGGGACAGACTCCAATTTT.

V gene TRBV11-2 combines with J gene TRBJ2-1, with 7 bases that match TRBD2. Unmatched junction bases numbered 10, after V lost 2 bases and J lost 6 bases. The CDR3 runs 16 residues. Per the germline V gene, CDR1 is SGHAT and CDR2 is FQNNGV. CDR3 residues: CASSLSWGERGNEQFF. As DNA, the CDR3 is TGTGCCAGCAGCTTAAGCTGGGGGGAGCGGGGCAATGAGCAGTTCTTC.

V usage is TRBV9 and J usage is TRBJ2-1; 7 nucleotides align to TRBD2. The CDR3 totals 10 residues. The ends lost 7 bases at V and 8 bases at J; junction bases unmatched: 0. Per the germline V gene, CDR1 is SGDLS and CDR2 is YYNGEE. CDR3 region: CASGRDEQFF. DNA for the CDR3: TGTGCCAGCGGGAGGGATGAGCAGTTCTTC.

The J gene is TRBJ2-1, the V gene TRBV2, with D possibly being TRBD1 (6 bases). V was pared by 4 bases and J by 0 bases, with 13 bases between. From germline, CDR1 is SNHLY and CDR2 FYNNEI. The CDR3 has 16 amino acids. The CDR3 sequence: CASSVRSGDSYNEQFF. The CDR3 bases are TGTGCCAGCAGTGTAAGATCAGGGGACTCCTACAATGAGCAGTTCTTC.

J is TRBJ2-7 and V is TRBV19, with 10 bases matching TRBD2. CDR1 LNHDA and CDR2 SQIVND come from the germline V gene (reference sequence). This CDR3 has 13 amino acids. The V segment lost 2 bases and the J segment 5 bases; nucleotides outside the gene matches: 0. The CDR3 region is CASSITSGNEQYF. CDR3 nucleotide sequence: TGTGCCAGTAGTATAACTAGCGGGAACGAGCAGTACTTC.

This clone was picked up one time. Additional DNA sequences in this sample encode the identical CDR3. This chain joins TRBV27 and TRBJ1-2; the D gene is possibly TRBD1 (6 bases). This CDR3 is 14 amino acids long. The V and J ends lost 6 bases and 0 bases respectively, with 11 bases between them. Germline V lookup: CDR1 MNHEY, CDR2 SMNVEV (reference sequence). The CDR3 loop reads CASSLTGANYGYTF. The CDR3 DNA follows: TGTGCCAGCAGCCTGACAGGTGCTAACTATGGCTACACCTTC.

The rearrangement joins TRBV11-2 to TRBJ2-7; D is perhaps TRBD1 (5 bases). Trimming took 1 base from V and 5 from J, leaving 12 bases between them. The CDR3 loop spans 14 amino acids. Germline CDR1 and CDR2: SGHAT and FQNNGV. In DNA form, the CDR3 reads TGTGCCAGCAGCTTAGCGGCAGGGTTAAACGAGCAGTACTTC. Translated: CASSLAAGLNEQYF.

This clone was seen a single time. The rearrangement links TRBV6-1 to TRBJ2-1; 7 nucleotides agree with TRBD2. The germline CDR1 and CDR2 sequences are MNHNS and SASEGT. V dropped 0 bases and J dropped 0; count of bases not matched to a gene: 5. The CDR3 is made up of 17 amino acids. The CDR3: CASSEAWDYASYNEQFF. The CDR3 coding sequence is TGTGCCAGCAGTGAAGCCTGGGACTACGCCTCCTACAATGAGCAGTTCTTC.

CDR3 sequence (DNA): TGTGCCAGCAGTCACAGACAGGGGGGCGGGGAGCTGTTTTTT. This gives the protein CASSHRQGGGELFF. The chain uses TRBV6-5 and TRBJ2-2; TRBD1 agrees at 9 bases. CDR3 size: 14 residues. Trimming took 5 bases from V and 7 from J; bases not matched to a gene: 5. Germline assignment: CDR1 MNHEY and CDR2 SVGAGI.

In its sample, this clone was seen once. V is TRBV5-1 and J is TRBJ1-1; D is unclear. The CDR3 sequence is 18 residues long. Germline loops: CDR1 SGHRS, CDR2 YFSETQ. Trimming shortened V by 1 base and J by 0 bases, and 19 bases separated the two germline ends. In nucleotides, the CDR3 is TGCGCCAGCAGCTTGACTCCGGGGTTATTGGTGGTGAACACTGAAGCTTTCTTT. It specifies CASSLTPGLLVVNTEAFF. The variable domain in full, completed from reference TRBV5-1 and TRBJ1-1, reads KAGVTQTPRYLIKTRGQQVTLSCSPISGHRSVSWYQQTPGQGLQFLFEYFSETQRNKGNFPGRFSGRQFSNSRSEMNVSTLELGDSALYLCASSLTPGLLVVNTEAFFGQGTRLTVV.

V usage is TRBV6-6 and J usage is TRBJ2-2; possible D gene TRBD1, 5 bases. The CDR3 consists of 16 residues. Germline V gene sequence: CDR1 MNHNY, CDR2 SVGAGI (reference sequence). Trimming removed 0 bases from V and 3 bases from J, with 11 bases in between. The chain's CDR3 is CASSYSAAGYTGELFF. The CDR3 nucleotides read TGTGCCAGCAGTTACTCGGCGGCAGGGTACACCGGGGAGCTGTTTTTT.

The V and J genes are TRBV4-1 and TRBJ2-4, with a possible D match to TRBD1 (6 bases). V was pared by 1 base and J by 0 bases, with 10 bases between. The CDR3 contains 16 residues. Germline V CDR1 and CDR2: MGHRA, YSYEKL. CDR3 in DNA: TGCGCCAGCAGCCAAGGGACAGTTCTAGCCAAAAACATTCAGTACTTC. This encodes CASSQGTVLAKNIQYF.

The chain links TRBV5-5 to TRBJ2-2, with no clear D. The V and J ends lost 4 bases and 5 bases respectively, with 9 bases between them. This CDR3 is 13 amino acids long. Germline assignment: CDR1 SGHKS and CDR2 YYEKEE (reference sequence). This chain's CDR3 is CASSPVLTGELFF. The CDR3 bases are TGTGCCAGCAGCCCAGTCTTAACCGGGGAGCTGTTTTTT.

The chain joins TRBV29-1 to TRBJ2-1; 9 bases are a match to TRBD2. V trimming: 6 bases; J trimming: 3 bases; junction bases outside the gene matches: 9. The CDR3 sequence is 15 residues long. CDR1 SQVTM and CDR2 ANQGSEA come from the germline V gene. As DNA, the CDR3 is TGCAGCGTCGACTTAGCGGGAGAGGGCTACAATGAGCAGTTCTTC. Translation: CSVDLAGEGYNEQFF.

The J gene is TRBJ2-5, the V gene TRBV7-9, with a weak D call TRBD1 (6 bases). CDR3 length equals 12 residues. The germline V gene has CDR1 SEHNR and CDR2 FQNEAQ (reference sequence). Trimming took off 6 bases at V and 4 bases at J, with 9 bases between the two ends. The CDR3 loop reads CASRLGGETQYF. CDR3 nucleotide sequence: TGTGCCAGCAGACTAGGGGGAGAGACCCAGTACTTC.

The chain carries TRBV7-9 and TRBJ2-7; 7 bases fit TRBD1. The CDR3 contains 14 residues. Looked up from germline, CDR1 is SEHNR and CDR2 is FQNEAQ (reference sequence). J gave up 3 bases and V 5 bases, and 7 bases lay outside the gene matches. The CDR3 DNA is TGTGCCAGCAGCCCACGGGACAGTAACTACGAGCAGTACTTC. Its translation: CASSPRDSNYEQYF.

The CDR3 region has the DNA TGTGCCATCAGTGAAGGCGGGTTCGGTACCGGGGAGCTGTTTTTT. Translation: CAISEGGFGTGELFF. V usage is TRBV10-3 and J usage is TRBJ2-2, with a possible D match to TRBD2 (5 bases). The CDR3 spans 15 residues. V was clipped by 3 bases and J by 5 bases, with 13 bases between them. The germline CDR1 and CDR2 sequences are ENHRY and SYGVKD.

Here the CDR3 DNA reads TGTGCCAGCAGCTTAAACTCGGGATACGAGCAGTACTTC. Translation: CASSLNSGYEQYF. The chain recombines TRBV7-3 with TRBJ2-7; TRBD2 might be the D (5 bases). This CDR3 has 13 residues. Trimming removed 1 base at V and 4 bases at J, with 8 bases between. The germline V gene has CDR1 SGHTA and CDR2 FQGTGA.

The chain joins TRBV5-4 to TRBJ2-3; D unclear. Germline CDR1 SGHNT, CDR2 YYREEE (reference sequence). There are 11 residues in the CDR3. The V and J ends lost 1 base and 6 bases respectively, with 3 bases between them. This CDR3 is CASSLLDTQYF. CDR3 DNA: TGTGCCAGCAGCTTGCTGGATACGCAGTATTTT.

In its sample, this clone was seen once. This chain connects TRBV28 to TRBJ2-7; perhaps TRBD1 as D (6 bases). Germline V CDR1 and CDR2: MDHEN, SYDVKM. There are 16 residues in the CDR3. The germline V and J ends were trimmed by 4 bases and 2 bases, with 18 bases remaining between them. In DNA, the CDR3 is TGTGCCAGCAGTTCCCTCGATTACAGGGCGCCCTACGAGCAGTACTTC. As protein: CASSSLDYRAPYEQYF.

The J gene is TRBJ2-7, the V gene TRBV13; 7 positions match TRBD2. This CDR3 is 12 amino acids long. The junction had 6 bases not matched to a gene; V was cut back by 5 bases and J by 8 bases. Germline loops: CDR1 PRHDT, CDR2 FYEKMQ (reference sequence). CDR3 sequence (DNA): TGTGCCAGCAGCCCAAACAGCGGGAAGCAGTACTTC. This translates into CASSPNSGKQYF. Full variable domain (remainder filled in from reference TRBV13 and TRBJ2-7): AAGVIQSPRHLIKEKRETATLKCYPIPRHDTVYWYQQGPGQDPQFLISFYEKMQSDKGSIPDRFSAQQFSDYHSELNMSSLELGDSALYFCASSPNSGKQYFGPGTRLTVT.

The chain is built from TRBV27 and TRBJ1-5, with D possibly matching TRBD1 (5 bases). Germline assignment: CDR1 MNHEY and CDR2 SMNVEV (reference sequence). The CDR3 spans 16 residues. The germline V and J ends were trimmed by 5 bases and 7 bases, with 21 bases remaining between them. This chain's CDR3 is CASSPYLGGVGQPQHF. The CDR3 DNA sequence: TGTGCCAGCAGTCCGTACCTCGGAGGGGTGGGACAGCCCCAGCATTTT.

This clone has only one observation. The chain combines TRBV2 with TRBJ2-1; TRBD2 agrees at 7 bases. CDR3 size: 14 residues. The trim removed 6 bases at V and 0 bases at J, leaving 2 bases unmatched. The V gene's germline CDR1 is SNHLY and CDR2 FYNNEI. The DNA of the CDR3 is TGTGCCAGCAGCGGCGGGAGCTCCTACAATGAGCAGTTCTTC. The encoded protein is CASSGGSSYNEQFF.

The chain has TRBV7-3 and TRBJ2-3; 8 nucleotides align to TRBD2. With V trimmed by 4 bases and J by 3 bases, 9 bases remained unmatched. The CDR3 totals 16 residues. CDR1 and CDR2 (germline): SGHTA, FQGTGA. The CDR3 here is CASSYYSGMGTDTQYF. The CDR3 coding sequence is TGTGCCAGCAGCTATTATAGCGGGATGGGTACAGATACGCAGTATTTT.

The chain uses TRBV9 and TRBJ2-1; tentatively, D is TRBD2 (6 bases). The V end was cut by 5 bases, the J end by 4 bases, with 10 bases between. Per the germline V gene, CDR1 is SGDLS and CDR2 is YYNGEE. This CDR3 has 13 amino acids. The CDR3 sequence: CASSPGVYNEQFF. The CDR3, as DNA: TGTGCCAGCAGTCCGGGGGTATACAATGAGCAGTTCTTC.